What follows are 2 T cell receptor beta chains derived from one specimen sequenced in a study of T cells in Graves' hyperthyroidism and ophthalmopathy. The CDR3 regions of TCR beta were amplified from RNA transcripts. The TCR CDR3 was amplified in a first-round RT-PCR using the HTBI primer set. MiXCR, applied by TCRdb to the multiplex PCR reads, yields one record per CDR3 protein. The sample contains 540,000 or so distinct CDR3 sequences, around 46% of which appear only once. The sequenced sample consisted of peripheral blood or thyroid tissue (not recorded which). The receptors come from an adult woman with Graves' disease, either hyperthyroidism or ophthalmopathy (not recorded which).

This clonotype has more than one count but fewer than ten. The CDR3 spells CASSPPVRVGEQYF. CDR3 DNA sequence: TGTGCCAGCTCACCACCGGTACGGGTCGGCGAGCAGTACTTC. The chain couples TRBV18 to TRBJ2-7; D gene uncertain. This CDR3 has 14 residues. V was pared by 0 bases and J by 6 bases, with 12 bases between. The germline V gene encodes CDR1 KGHSH and CDR2 LQKENI.

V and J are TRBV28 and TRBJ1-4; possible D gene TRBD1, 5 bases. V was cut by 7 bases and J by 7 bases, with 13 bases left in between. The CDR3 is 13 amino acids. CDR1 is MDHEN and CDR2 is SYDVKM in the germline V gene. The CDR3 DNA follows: TGTGCCAGCACCCGGGGCAACGGTGAAAAACTGTTTTTT. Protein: CASTRGNGEKLFF.